This TCR beta chain was retrieved from a study of T cell repertoires in cytomegalovirus infection. TCRdb redid the calling of the reads with MiXCR, one entry per CDR3 protein. The sample lists about a million distinct CDR3 sequences, 31% occurring once. This clonotype was detected a few times. Its antigen is not known. The source was cultured CD8+ T cells from PBMCs, collected from culture after CMV antigen stimulation. The origin of this receptor is a human donor in good health (CMV status not recorded). Some clones in this sample may be carry-over from other donors' samples.

The CDR3 is CATAPSGSETQYF. In DNA, the CDR3 is TGTGCCACTGCCCCTAGCGGGTCGGAGACCCAGTACTTC. The chain employs TRBV24-1 and TRBJ2-5; TRBD2 agrees at 8 bases. Germline V gene lookup returns CDR1 KGHDR and CDR2 SFDVKD. The CDR3 extends over 13 amino acids. J was trimmed by 5 bases and V by 10 bases; bases with no gene match: 8.